The 26 T cell receptor beta chains given below trace back to one sample, sequenced in a study of OX40 agonist ivuxolimab in advanced cancers. Assay used: immunoSEQ multiplex PCR; TCRdb lists only in-frame clones, some missing. This table holds some 62,000 clones, more than 80% found once. Sequenced material: CD4+ or CD8+ T cells sorted from blood, taken in a trial of the OX40 agonist ivuxolimab. The receptors derive from an adult with an advanced solid tumor such as melanoma, head and neck, liver or kidney cancer.

The rearrangement links TRBV19 to TRBJ1-1; tentatively, D is TRBD1 (5 bases). The germline V gene encodes CDR1 LNHDA and CDR2 SQIVND (reference sequence). V was shortened by 1 base and J by 2 bases, with 11 bases between the two germline ends. The CDR3 runs to 15 residues. CDR3 nucleotide sequence: TGTGCCAGTAGTATAGGTGGGGCGCGTAACACTGAAGCTTTCTTT. It codes for CASSIGGARNTEAFF. Complete variable domain (other parts from reference TRBV19 and TRBJ1-1): DGGITQSPKYLFRKEGQNVTLSCEQNLNHDAMYWYRQDPGQGLRLIYYSQIVNDFQKGDIAEGYSVSREKKESFPLTVTSAQKNPTAFYLCASSIGGARNTEAFFGQGTRLTVV.

The chain recombines TRBV7-2 with TRBJ2-7; D is possibly TRBD1 (8 bases). The length of the CDR3 is 14 residues. V was shortened by 4 bases and J by 3 bases, with 13 bases between the two germline ends. The germline V gene encodes CDR1 SGHTA and CDR2 FQGNSA. The CDR3 protein is CASSSQGGSYEQYF. As DNA, the CDR3 is TGTGCCAGCAGCTCACAGGGGGGGAGCTACGAGCAGTACTTC.

This clone was seen just once. The rearrangement joins TRBV28 to TRBJ2-1; D possibly corresponds to TRBD1 (5 bases). CDR1 and CDR2 from the germline V gene are MDHEN and SYDVKM. This CDR3 region has 13 residues. Trimming removed 5 bases from V and 10 bases from J, with 15 bases in between. The CDR3 DNA reads TGTGCCAGCAGTCCGCACTCAGGACACGAGCAGTTCTTC. This gives the protein CASSPHSGHEQFF.

V and J are TRBV18 and TRBJ1-2; TRBD1 matches at 7 bases. This CDR3 is built from 15 residues. V shed 3 bases and J 0 bases; nucleotides not matched to a gene: 4. CDR1 is KGHSH, CDR2 LQKENI, per germline. The CDR3, as DNA: TGTGCCAGCTCACCTGTGGACAGGACTAACTATGGCTACACCTTC. It yields the protein CASSPVDRTNYGYTF.

The chain is built from TRBV11-2 and TRBJ2-5, with D unclear. Germline V gene sequence: CDR1 SGHAT, CDR2 FQNNGV. Trimming took 2 bases from V and 2 from J, leaving 18 bases between them. The CDR3 covers 17 residues. DNA of the CDR3: TGTGCCAGCAGCTTAAGGTCACCCGGGCGGTCACAAGAGACCCAGTACTTC. Translated: CASSLRSPGRSQETQYF.

A single count supports this clone. This sequence joins TRBV5-8 and TRBJ1-1; 10 nucleotides agree with TRBD1. The CDR3 is 14 amino acids. Germline CDR1 is SGHTS and CDR2 is YDEGEE. V was pared by 4 bases and J by 3 bases, with 3 bases of the junction left unmatched. The CDR3 protein is CASSPTGGYTEAFF. The CDR3 coding sequence is TGTGCCAGCAGCCCGACAGGGGGCTACACTGAAGCTTTCTTT. The entire variable domain, with the rest obtained from reference TRBV5-8 and TRBJ1-1, is as follows: EAGVTQSPTHLIKTRGQQATLRCSPISGHTSVYWYQQALGLGLQFLLWYDEGEERNRGNFPPRFSGRQFPNYSSELNVNALELEDSALYLCASSPTGGYTEAFFGQGTRLTVV.

The sample holds a few counts of this clone. This chain connects TRBV9 to TRBJ2-2; 7 bases align to TRBD2. J was trimmed by 6 bases and V by 3 bases; bases with no gene match: 5. Germline loops: CDR1 SGDLS, CDR2 YYNGEE. CDR3 size: 14 residues. CDR3 nucleotide sequence: TGTGCCAGCAGCGGCGGGAGCAGTGCCGGGGAGCTGTTTTTT. This translates into CASSGGSSAGELFF.

The CDR3 DNA sequence: TGCAGCGTTGAAGCCCGGTCCGGGGAGCTGTTTTTT. Its translation: CSVEARSGELFF. V is TRBV29-1 and J is TRBJ2-2, with D unresolved. Per the germline V gene, CDR1 is SQVTM and CDR2 is ANQGSEA. The CDR3 has 12 residues. V lost 1 base, J lost 6 bases, and 6 bases lay in between.

The rearrangement joins TRBV18 to TRBJ2-5, with a weak D call TRBD1 (5 bases). The CDR3 has 16 amino acids. Germline V gives CDR1 KGHSH, CDR2 LQKENI. Trimming stripped 2 bases from V and 2 bases from J, with 15 bases between. CDR3 DNA: TGTGCCAGCTCACCAATCCGACAAGGGGCGCAAGAGACCCAGTACTTC. It translates to CASSPIRQGAQETQYF. Full variable domain (missing parts from reference TRBV18 and TRBJ2-5): NAGVMQNPRHLVRRRGQEARLRCSPMKGHSHVYWYRQLPEEGLKFMVYLQKENIIDESGMPKERFSAEFPKEGPSILRIQQVVRGDSAAYFCASSPIRQGAQETQYFGPGTRLLVL.

V usage is TRBV9 and J usage is TRBJ2-2, with TRBD1 as a possible D gene (6 bases). The germline V and J ends were trimmed by 4 bases and 5 bases, with 9 bases remaining between them. The CDR3 spans 13 residues. Germline CDR1 and CDR2: SGDLS and YYNGEE. The chain's CDR3 is CASSMQGTGELFF. The DNA for the CDR3 is TGTGCCAGCAGCATGCAGGGGACCGGGGAGCTGTTTTTT. Supplemented by reference TRBV9 and TRBJ2-2, the full variable domain reads DSGVTQTPKHLITATGQRVTLRCSPRSGDLSVYWYQQSLDQGLQFLIQYYNGEERAKGNILERFSAQQFPDLHSELNLSSLELGDSALYFCASSMQGTGELFFGEGSRLTVL.

The chain uses TRBV5-4 and TRBJ2-3, with 8 positions matching TRBD2. The CDR3 contains 15 residues. V shed 0 bases, J shed 3 bases, and the junction held 3 bases outside the gene matches. Germline V gene sequence: CDR1 SGHNT, CDR2 YYREEE (reference sequence). Here the CDR3 reads CASSLAASGTDTQYF. For the CDR3, the DNA is TGTGCCAGCAGCTTGGCGGCTAGCGGGACAGATACGCAGTATTTT.

Concerning this clone: At one end, the junction sequence differs from germline, possibly due to a read error. Other DNA sequences within the sample encode an identical CDR3. This chain joins TRBV27 and TRBJ1-4; D call uncertain. CDR3 size: 16 residues. The germline gives CDR1 MNHEY, CDR2 SMNVEV (reference sequence). CDR3 residues: CASSYRAGWNGEKLFF. The CDR3, as DNA: TGTGCCAGCAGTTATCGGGCGGGGTGGAATGGTGAAAAGCTGTTTTTT.

The V and J genes are TRBV5-4 and TRBJ2-5; TRBD2 matches 8 bases. CDR3 length: 12 amino acids. Trimming removed 4 bases from V and 5 bases from J; junction bases left unmatched: 1. The germline V gene encodes CDR1 SGHNT and CDR2 YYREEE (reference sequence). CDR3 region: CASSPSGETQYF. CDR3 sequence (DNA): TGTGCCAGCAGCCCTAGCGGGGAGACCCAGTACTTC.

The genes are TRBV11-2 and TRBJ2-4, with D unresolved. The CDR3 loop spans 15 amino acids. Trimming removed 0 bases from V and 9 bases from J, with 15 bases in between. Germline lookup yields CDR1 SGHAT and CDR2 FQNNGV. CDR3 nucleotides: TGTGCCAGCAGCTTAGATGCGACTCCGGGTCGCATTCAGTACTTC. Translated: CASSLDATPGRIQYF.

This sequence joins TRBV28 and TRBJ2-7; no clear D gene. Between the trimmed V and J ends, which lost 6 bases and 4 bases, there was a span of 19 bases. The CDR3 totals 15 residues. The germline gives CDR1 MDHEN, CDR2 SYDVKM. In DNA form, the CDR3 reads TGTGCCAGCAGGCCAACACGGATCCAGAGATACGAGCAGTACTTC. Residues: CASRPTRIQRYEQYF.

The J gene is TRBJ1-4, the V gene TRBV6-6; 9 nucleotides agree with TRBD1. CDR3 length equals 14 residues. The germline V gene encodes CDR1 MNHNY and CDR2 SVGAGI (reference sequence). Unmatched junction bases numbered 4, after V lost 6 bases and J lost 5 bases. The CDR3 coding sequence is TGTGCCAGCAGCCAGACAGGGGGAAATGAAAAACTGTTTTTT. Its translation is CASSQTGGNEKLFF.

The chain joins TRBV18 to TRBJ1-1, with a tentative D call TRBD1 (6 bases). The CDR3 is 15 residues long. Trimming removed 2 bases at V and 1 base at J, with 11 bases between. Germline-derived CDR1 and CDR2 are KGHSH and LQKENI. Here the CDR3 reads CASSPTGKENTEAFF. CDR3 bases: TGTGCCAGCTCACCAACAGGGAAAGAGAACACTGAAGCTTTCTTT.

A single count supports this clone. The chain uses TRBV2 and TRBJ1-6; D is ambiguous. CDR1 SNHLY and CDR2 FYNNEI come from the germline V gene. The CDR3 consists of 15 residues. Deletions cut 3 bases from V and 0 bases from J, with 6 bases between. CDR3 nucleotides: TGTGCCAGCAGTGACAGCAGCTCCTATAATTCACCCCTCCACTTT. Its translation is CASSDSSSYNSPLHF.

This clone was counted a single time. This sequence joins TRBV21-1 and TRBJ1-2; the D segment call TRBD1 is taken from the table without a DNA check. TRBV21-1 corresponds to a pseudogene. This CDR3 comprises 17 residues. DNA of the CDR3: TGTGCCAGCAGCAAGGGACAGGGGGCTACCCAGAACTATGGCTACACCTTC. This codes for CASSKGQGATQNYGYTF.

The chain joins TRBV5-1 to TRBJ2-3; D is uncertain. This CDR3 spans 15 amino acids. V was pared by 3 bases and J by 2 bases, with 13 bases between. Germline V gives CDR1 SGHRS, CDR2 YFSETQ. The CDR3 DNA reads TGCGCCAGCAGCTCGACTCAGAGTTCCACAGATACGCAGTATTTT. Amino acids: CASSSTQSSTDTQYF.

V and J are TRBV7-9 and TRBJ1-4, with D perhaps matching TRBD1 (5 bases). V lost 5 bases, J lost 0 bases, and 7 bases lay in between. Germline lookup yields CDR1 SEHNR and CDR2 FQNEAQ (reference sequence). The CDR3 length is 14 residues. This CDR3 is CASSPTATNEKLFF. The CDR3 region has the DNA TGTGCCAGCAGCCCGACAGCAACTAATGAAAAACTGTTTTTT.

This chain connects TRBV7-3 to TRBJ1-1; maybe TRBD1 (5 bases). This CDR3 has 14 residues. V was shortened by 1 base and J by 4 bases, with 10 bases between the two germline ends. The V gene's germline CDR1 is SGHTA and CDR2 FQGTGA. The CDR3 protein is CASSLRGVGTEAFF. The CDR3 DNA reads TGTGCCAGCAGCTTAAGGGGGGTCGGCACTGAAGCTTTCTTT.

V and J are TRBV5-1 and TRBJ2-1; D not certain. V was shortened by 0 bases and J by 2 bases, with 12 bases between the two germline ends. The length of the CDR3 is 16 residues. The germline V gene encodes CDR1 SGHRS and CDR2 YFSETQ. The DNA of the CDR3 is TGCGCCAGCAGCTTGGCCTCTAAGGGAACCTACAATGAGCAGTTCTTC. This gives the protein CASSLASKGTYNEQFF.

The V and J genes are TRBV5-4 and TRBJ1-2; no reliable D call. CDR3 length: 14 residues. With 4 bases removed from V and 3 bases from J, the gap between germline ends came to 13 bases. Germline-derived CDR1 and CDR2 are SGHNT and YYREEE (reference sequence). The CDR3 here is CASSKGGDDYGYTF. CDR3 DNA sequence: TGTGCCAGCAGCAAGGGCGGGGATGACTATGGCTACACCTTC.

The chain employs TRBV30 and TRBJ1-4; D call uncertain. Looked up from germline, CDR1 is GTSNPN and CDR2 is SVGIG (reference sequence). Trimming cost V 0 bases and J 11 bases, with 10 bases left between them. The CDR3 runs 12 residues. The CDR3: CAWSVLLGKLFF. CDR3 bases: TGTGCCTGGAGTGTACTATTGGGGAAACTGTTTTTT.

The chain employs TRBV30 and TRBJ1-3; 8 bases agree with TRBD1. J lost 2 bases, V lost 3 bases, and 6 bases had no gene match. Germline CDR1 reads GTSNPN; CDR2 reads SVGIG (reference sequence). The CDR3 has 15 amino acids. CDR3 sequence reads: CAWRDREQAGNTIYF. The CDR3 DNA reads as TGTGCCTGGAGGGACAGGGAACAAGCTGGAAACACCATATATTTT. Full variable domain (remainder filled in from reference TRBV30 and TRBJ1-3): SQTIHQWPATLVQPVGSPLSLECTVEGTSNPNLYWYRQAAGRGLQLLFYSVGIGQISSEVPQNLSASRPQDRQFILSSKKLLLSDSGFYLCAWRDREQAGNTIYFGEGSWLTVV.